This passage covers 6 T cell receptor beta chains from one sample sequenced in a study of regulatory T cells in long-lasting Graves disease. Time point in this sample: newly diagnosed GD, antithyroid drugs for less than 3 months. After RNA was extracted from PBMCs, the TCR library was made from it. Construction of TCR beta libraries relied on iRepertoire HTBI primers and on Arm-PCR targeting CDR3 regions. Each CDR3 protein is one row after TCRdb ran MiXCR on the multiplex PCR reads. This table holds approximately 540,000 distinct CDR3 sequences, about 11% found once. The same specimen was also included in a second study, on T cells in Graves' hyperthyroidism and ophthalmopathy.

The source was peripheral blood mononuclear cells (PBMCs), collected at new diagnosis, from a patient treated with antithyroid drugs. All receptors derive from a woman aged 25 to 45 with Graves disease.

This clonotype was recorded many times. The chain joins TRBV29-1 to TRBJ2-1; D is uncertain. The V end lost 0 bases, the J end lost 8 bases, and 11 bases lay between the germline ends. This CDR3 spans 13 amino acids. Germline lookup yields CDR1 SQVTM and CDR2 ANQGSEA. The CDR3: CSVEERNRDEQFF. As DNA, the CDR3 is TGCAGCGTTGAAGAGCGCAATAGGGATGAGCAGTTCTTC.

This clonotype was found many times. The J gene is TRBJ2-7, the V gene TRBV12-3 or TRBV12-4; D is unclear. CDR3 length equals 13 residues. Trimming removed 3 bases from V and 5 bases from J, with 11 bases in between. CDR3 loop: CASSFYGRNEQYF. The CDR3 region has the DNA TGTGCCAGCAGTTTTTACGGACGGAACGAGCAGTACTTC.

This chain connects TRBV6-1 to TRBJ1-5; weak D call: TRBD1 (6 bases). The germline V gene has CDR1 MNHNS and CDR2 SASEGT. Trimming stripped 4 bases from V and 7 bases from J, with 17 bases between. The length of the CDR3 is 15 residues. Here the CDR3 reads CASSADGGVEQPQHF. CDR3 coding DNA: TGTGCCAGCAGTGCCGACGGGGGCGTAGAACAGCCCCAGCATTTT.

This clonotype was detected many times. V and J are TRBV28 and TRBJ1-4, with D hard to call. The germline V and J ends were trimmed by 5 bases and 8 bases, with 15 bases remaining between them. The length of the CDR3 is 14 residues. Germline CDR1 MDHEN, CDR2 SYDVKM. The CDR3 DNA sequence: TGTGCCAGCAGTGCCCGCGGGGAGTTGGAAAAACTGTTTTTT. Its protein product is CASSARGELEKLFF.

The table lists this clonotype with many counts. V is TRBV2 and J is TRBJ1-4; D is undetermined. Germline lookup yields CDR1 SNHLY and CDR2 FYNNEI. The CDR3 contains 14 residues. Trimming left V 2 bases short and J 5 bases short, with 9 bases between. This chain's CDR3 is CASSETLLNEKLFF. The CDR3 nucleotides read TGTGCCAGCAGTGAAACTCTGCTCAATGAAAAACTGTTTTTT.

The CDR3 here is CSVGGQYNEQFF. Written as DNA, the CDR3 is TGCAGCGTAGGGGGACAGTACAATGAGCAGTTCTTC. The chain couples TRBV29-1 to TRBJ2-1; 7 nucleotides agree with TRBD1. Germline V gene sequence: CDR1 SQVTM, CDR2 ANQGSEA. Trimming at V came to 6 bases and at J to 4 bases, leaving 3 bases not matched to a gene. This CDR3 is 12 amino acids long.